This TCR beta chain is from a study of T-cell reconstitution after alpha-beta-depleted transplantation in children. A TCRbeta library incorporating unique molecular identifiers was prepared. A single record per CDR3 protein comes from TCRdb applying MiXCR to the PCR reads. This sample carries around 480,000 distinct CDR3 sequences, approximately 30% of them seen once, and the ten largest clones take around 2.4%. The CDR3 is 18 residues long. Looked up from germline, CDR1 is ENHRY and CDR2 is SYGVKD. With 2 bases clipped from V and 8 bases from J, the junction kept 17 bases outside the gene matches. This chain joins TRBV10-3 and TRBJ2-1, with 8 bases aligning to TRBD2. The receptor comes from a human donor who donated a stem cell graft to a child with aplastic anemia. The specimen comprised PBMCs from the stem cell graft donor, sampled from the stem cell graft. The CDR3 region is CAISELFSGGLVAHEQFF. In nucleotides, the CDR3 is TGTGCCATCAGTGAGCTGTTTTCGGGGGGGCTAGTGGCGCATGAGCAGTTCTTC.